The TCR beta chain described here comes from a study of T-cell reconstitution after alpha-beta-depleted transplantation in children. Unique molecular identifiers were built into the TCRbeta library. TCRdb independently ran MiXCR on the PCR reads; one entry per CDR3 protein. The sample comprises 65,000 to 75,000 distinct CDR3 sequences, approximately 5% of which are singletons, and 18% rests with the top ten. This clonotype has at least ten counts. The antigen is undetermined. Study conclusions and caveats: Several patients had high TCRbeta diversity at day 60; it came from surviving recipient T cells and thymic progenitors. Approximately two months post-transplant, alpha-beta T cells reportedly originated from several hundred expanded graft clones.

V was cut by 4 bases and J by 0 bases, with 15 bases left in between. CDR3 size: 15 residues. Per germline, CDR1 DFQATT and CDR2 SNEGSKA (reference sequence). The sequencing used PBMCs, mostly from graft donor cells, collected 180 days after TCRalphabeta/CD19-depleted stem cell transplant. This clonotype was sampled from a boy in the first two years of life who had a stem cell transplant for acute myeloid leukemia, so the T cells may come from the graft donor. The chain combines TRBV20-1 with TRBJ1-1; D remains unclear. The CDR3 bases are TGCAGTGCTAAGGTCCAGGTGATTTTGAACACTGAAGCTTTCTTT. This codes for CSAKVQVILNTEAFF.